This entry lists 20 T cell receptor beta chains sequenced from one sample in a study of beta chain features in type 1 diabetes. What these receptors recognize is not known. Isolated RNA was reverse transcribed in full, so expressed TCRB transcripts were sequenced. The data were produced by immunoSEQ multiplex PCR, yet TCRdb's version contains in-frame clones alone and is incomplete. Of roughly 730,000 clones listed, roughly 13% are singletons. Overall study findings and caveats: Moderately but significantly shorter TCRB CDR3s were found in Type 1 diabetes patients in all four CD4+ subsets.

What was sequenced was naive CD4+ T cells from blood. These TCRs come from a man aged 18-30 years with type 1 diabetes.

This clone was recorded a few times. DNA for the CDR3: TGTGCCAGCAGCCAGTTGGGCTACGAGCAGTACTTC. Its translation: CASSQLGYEQYF. The chain carries TRBV7-2 and TRBJ2-7; no firm D call. Trimming took 5 bases from V and 3 from J, leaving 8 bases between them. Germline CDR1 and CDR2: SGHTA and FQGNSA. This CDR3 has 12 amino acids.

The chain carries TRBV4-2 and TRBJ2-1, with D unclear. The CDR3 sequence is 15 residues long. Germline V gene sequence: CDR1 LGHNA, CDR2 YNFKEQ. Trimming pared 4 bases from V and 4 bases from J, leaving 14 bases between. CDR3 nucleotide sequence: TGTGCCAGCAGCCGACCCGCGGACCCTTACAATGAGCAGTTCTTC. This sequence encodes CASSRPADPYNEQFF.

This chain joins TRBV2 and TRBJ2-3; D unclear. The V gene lost 8 bases and the J gene lost 6 bases, with 6 bases spanning the gap. The germline gives CDR1 SNHLY, CDR2 FYNNEI. The CDR3 has 10 amino acids. This chain's CDR3 is CASAQDTQYF. DNA for the CDR3: TGTGCCAGCGCCCAGGATACGCAGTATTTT.

Remarks on this clone: This sample includes further DNA sequences coding for the same CDR3. The V and J genes are TRBV5-1 and TRBJ2-3, with D unresolved. Germline V gene data show CDR1 as SGHRS and CDR2 as YFSETQ. This CDR3 has 13 amino acids. Trimming pared 0 bases from V and 4 bases from J, leaving 6 bases between. The CDR3 region is CASSLGRADTQYF. Written as DNA, the CDR3 is TGCGCCAGCAGCTTGGGAAGGGCAGATACGCAGTATTTT.

The rearrangement joins TRBV27 to TRBJ2-1; D gene ambiguous. The germline V gene encodes CDR1 MNHEY and CDR2 SMNVEV (reference sequence). This CDR3 region has 14 residues. V was trimmed by 7 bases and J by 6 bases, leaving 16 bases between them. The CDR3 sequence is CASTQPGQTNEQFF. The CDR3 DNA reads as TGTGCCAGCACCCAACCTGGGCAGACCAATGAGCAGTTCTTC.

This chain links TRBV29-1 with TRBJ1-2; D is undetermined. Trimming removed 1 base from V and 1 base from J, with 10 bases in between. Germline values: CDR1 SQVTM, CDR2 ANQGSEA. The CDR3 has 14 amino acids. In DNA, the CDR3 is TGCAGCGTTGAAGCTCCGGCTATTAACTATGGCTACACCTTC. Translated: CSVEAPAINYGYTF.

This clone was counted a few times. V gene TRBV4-1 combines with J gene TRBJ2-6; D may be TRBD2 (6 bases). The CDR3 runs 18 residues. V was shortened by 3 bases and J by 2 bases, with 17 bases between the two germline ends. Per the germline V gene, CDR1 is MGHRA and CDR2 is YSYEKL. The CDR3 DNA reads as TGCGCCAGCAGCCAGAGGGCGGGACGTCGGACTGGGGCCAACGTCCTGACTTTC. This encodes CASSQRAGRRTGANVLTF.

The V and J genes are TRBV7-9 and TRBJ2-5; D is undetermined. There are 12 residues in the CDR3. Trimming pared 7 bases from V and 0 bases from J, leaving 6 bases between. CDR1 and CDR2 (germline): SEHNR, FQNEAQ (reference sequence). The CDR3 here is CASTSHQETQYF. The CDR3 DNA reads as TGTGCCAGCACCTCCCACCAAGAGACCCAGTACTTC.

The chain links TRBV2 to TRBJ2-7, with no clear D. In germline, CDR1 is SNHLY, CDR2 FYNNEI. The CDR3 loop spans 13 amino acids. Trimming left V 1 base short and J 2 bases short, with 6 bases between. Here the CDR3 reads CASSEVTPYEQYF. In nucleotides, the CDR3 is TGTGCCAGCAGTGAAGTCACACCCTACGAGCAGTACTTC.

This chain uses TRBV5-1 with TRBJ2-7, with 9 bases that match TRBD1. The CDR3 length is 12 residues. The trim removed 5 bases at V and 5 bases at J, leaving 2 bases unmatched. Germline V lookup: CDR1 SGHRS, CDR2 YFSETQ. This CDR3 reads CASRRDRDEQYF. DNA for the CDR3: TGCGCCAGCAGAAGGGACAGGGACGAGCAGTACTTC. The whole variable domain, remainder taken from reference TRBV5-1 and TRBJ2-7, is KAGVTQTPRYLIKTRGQQVTLSCSPISGHRSVSWYQQTPGQGLQFLFEYFSETQRNKGNFPGRFSGRQFSNSRSEMNVSTLELGDSALYLCASRRDRDEQYFGPGTRLTVT.

The genes are TRBV11-2 and TRBJ2-5; 7 bases map to TRBD2. Germline lookup yields CDR1 SGHAT and CDR2 FQNNGV. The CDR3 has 15 residues. J lost 2 bases, V lost 5 bases, and 8 bases had no gene match. As DNA, the CDR3 is TGTGCCAGCAGCCAGGTGTCTAGCGGACAAGAGACCCAGTACTTC. As protein: CASSQVSSGQETQYF.

This clone was counted a few times. This sequence joins TRBV28 and TRBJ1-5; D not certain. V was pared by 4 bases and J by 1 base, with 8 bases between. The germline V gene encodes CDR1 MDHEN and CDR2 SYDVKM. CDR3 length: 14 residues. The CDR3 nucleotides are TGTGCCAGCAGTTCAGGCGGAAGCAATCAGCCCCAGCATTTT. Its translation is CASSSGGSNQPQHF. The variable domain in full, with the rest retrieved from reference TRBV28 and TRBJ1-5, is DVKVTQSSRYLVKRTGEKVFLECVQDMDHENMFWYRQDPGLGLRLIYFSYDVKMKEKGDIPEGYSVSREKKERFSLILESASTNQTSMYLCASSSGGSNQPQHFGDGTRLSIL.

This clone was observed a few times. The chain couples TRBV7-9 to TRBJ2-5; D remains unclear. The V and J ends lost 2 bases and 4 bases respectively, with 8 bases between them. Per the germline V gene, CDR1 is SEHNR and CDR2 is FQNEAQ (reference sequence). This CDR3 is 13 amino acids long. The CDR3 DNA reads as TGTGCCAGCAGCTTAACTTCAGGAGAGACCCAGTACTTC. Encoded protein: CASSLTSGETQYF.

This chain joins TRBV11-2 and TRBJ2-3; D is undetermined. Trimming took off 2 bases at V and 6 bases at J, with 9 bases between the two ends. The CDR3 runs to 13 residues. Germline CDR1 SGHAT, CDR2 FQNNGV. CDR3 amino acids: CASSLTPRDTQYF. CDR3 coding DNA: TGTGCCAGCAGCTTAACTCCGAGGGATACGCAGTATTTT.

This clone turned up a few times. V gene TRBV7-3 combines with J gene TRBJ2-3, with a tentative D call TRBD2 (5 bases). V was trimmed by 5 bases and J by 8 bases, leaving 11 bases between them. The germline CDR1 and CDR2 sequences are SGHTA and FQGTGA. The CDR3 sequence is 12 residues long. The CDR3 loop is CASSPSAGTQYF. CDR3 bases: TGTGCCAGCAGCCCCAGTGCGGGTACGCAGTATTTT.

The CDR3 is CASSRSRDRSYEQYF. For the CDR3, the DNA is TGTGCCAGCAGTAGATCCCGGGATCGCTCCTACGAGCAGTACTTC. The chain employs TRBV4-2 and TRBJ2-7, with a tentative D call TRBD2 (5 bases). The V and J ends lost 6 bases and 0 bases respectively, with 15 bases between them. The length of the CDR3 is 15 residues. Looked up from germline, CDR1 is LGHNA and CDR2 is YNFKEQ.

This sequence joins TRBV4-2 and TRBJ1-1; weak D call: TRBD1 (5 bases). This CDR3 is built from 17 residues. Germline CDR1 reads LGHNA; CDR2 reads YNFKEQ. V lost 0 bases to trimming and J lost 2 bases, with 16 bases between them. CDR3 loop: CASSQEVQARVNTEAFF. CDR3 coding DNA: TGTGCCAGCAGCCAAGAAGTCCAAGCCAGGGTAAACACTGAAGCTTTCTTT.

This clone has a handful of counts. V gene TRBV4-1 combines with J gene TRBJ2-7; 8 bases map to TRBD2. V lost 3 bases, J lost 3 bases, and 10 bases stayed unmatched. CDR3 length: 16 amino acids. In germline, CDR1 is MGHRA, CDR2 YSYEKL. This CDR3 reads CASSHPTSDGLYEQYF. The CDR3 DNA sequence: TGCGCCAGCAGCCATCCGACTAGCGACGGCCTCTACGAGCAGTACTTC.

The table lists this clone with a few counts. The V and J genes are TRBV19 and TRBJ2-6; possibly TRBD1 for D (5 bases). The V gene's germline CDR1 is LNHDA and CDR2 SQIVND (reference sequence). The length of the CDR3 is 13 residues. With 7 bases removed from V and 4 bases from J, the gap between germline ends came to 8 bases. The CDR3 here is CASTQGGANVLTF. The CDR3 DNA sequence: TGTGCCAGTACGCAGGGCGGGGCCAACGTCCTGACTTTC.

The genes are TRBV29-1 and TRBJ2-1; 15 positions agree with TRBD2. Germline CDR1 SQVTM, CDR2 ANQGSEA. The junction had 8 bases not matched to a gene; V was cut back by 3 bases and J by 8 bases. The CDR3 length is 16 residues. The CDR3 region is CSVDTGLAGGLHEQFF. The CDR3 bases are TGCAGCGTTGATACCGGACTAGCGGGGGGGCTCCATGAGCAGTTCTTC.